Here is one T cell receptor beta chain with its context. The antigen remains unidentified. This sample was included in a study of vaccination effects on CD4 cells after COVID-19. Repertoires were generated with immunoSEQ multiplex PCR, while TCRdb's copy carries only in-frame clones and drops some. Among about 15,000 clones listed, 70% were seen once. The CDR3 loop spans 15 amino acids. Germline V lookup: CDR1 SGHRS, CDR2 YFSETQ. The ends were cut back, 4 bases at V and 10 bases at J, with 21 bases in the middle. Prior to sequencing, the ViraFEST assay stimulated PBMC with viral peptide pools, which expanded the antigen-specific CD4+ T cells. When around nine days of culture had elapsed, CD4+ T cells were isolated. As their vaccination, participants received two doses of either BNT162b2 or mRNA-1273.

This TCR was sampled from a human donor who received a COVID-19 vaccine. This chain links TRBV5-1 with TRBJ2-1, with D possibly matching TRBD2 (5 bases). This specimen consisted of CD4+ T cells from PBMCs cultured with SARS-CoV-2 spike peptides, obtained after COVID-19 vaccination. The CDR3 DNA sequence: TGCGCCAGCAGCCGGATACTAGTCCCGGGGTCCGAGCAGTTCTTC. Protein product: CASSRILVPGSEQFF.